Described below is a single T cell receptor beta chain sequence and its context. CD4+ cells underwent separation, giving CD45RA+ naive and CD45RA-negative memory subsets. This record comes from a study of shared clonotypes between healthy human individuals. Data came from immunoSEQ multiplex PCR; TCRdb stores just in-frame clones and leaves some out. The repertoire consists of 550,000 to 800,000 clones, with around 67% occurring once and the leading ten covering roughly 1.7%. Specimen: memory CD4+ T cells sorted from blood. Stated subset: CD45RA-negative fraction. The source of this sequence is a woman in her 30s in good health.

CDR3 protein: CASSLDSGGYTGELFF. CDR3 DNA sequence: TGTGCCAGCAGCTTGGATTCGGGGGGGTACACCGGGGAGCTGTTTTTT. J is TRBJ2-2 and V is TRBV5-4; 8 positions agree with TRBD2. V shed 0 bases and J 3 bases; nucleotides not matched to a gene: 4. The germline CDR1 and CDR2 sequences are SGHNT and YYREEE (reference sequence). This CDR3 contains 16 residues.